Below are 26 T cell receptor beta chains sequenced from a single sample in a study of regulatory T cells in long-lasting Graves disease. According to the study, TCR beta libraries were built with iRepertoire HTBI primers and CDR3-region Arm-PCR. TCRdb itself ran the multiplex PCR reads through MiXCR, one entry per CDR3 protein. The sample includes 400,000 to 500,000 distinct CDR3 sequences, around 20% of them seen just once. Indicated time point: persistent/refractory GD, antithyroid drugs over 5 years with positive TRAb. From PBMCs, RNA was extracted and then used to make the TCR library. The material was peripheral blood mononuclear cells (PBMCs), obtained when the disease was refractory, from a patient treated with antithyroid drugs. The origin of the receptors is a female donor with Graves disease.

V is TRBV29-1 and J is TRBJ1-1; tentative D call: TRBD1 (5 bases). The CDR3 runs 13 residues. V lost 1 base to trimming and J lost 4 bases, with 10 bases between them. Per germline, CDR1 SQVTM and CDR2 ANQGSEA. CDR3 residues: CSVEGGRTTEAFF. The CDR3 DNA is TGCAGCGTTGAAGGGGGGAGGACCACTGAAGCTTTCTTT.

In the case of this clonotype: A read error is possible here, since a much larger clone lies one base away. Likely a read error: the CDR3 ends without its conserved phenylalanine or tryptophan. V usage is TRBV10-3 and J usage is TRBJ1-2; D call uncertain. Trimming took 8 bases from V and 0 from J, leaving 7 bases between them. Germline CDR1 ENHRY, CDR2 SYGVKD. CDR3 length: 12 amino acids. CDR3 DNA: TGTGCCATCTTGTCGTCTAACTATGGCTACACCCTC. The encoded protein is CAILSSNYGYTL.

The V gene is TRBV12-3 or TRBV12-4, the J gene TRBJ2-1; no reliable D call. V was shortened by 0 bases and J by 2 bases, with 11 bases between the two germline ends. The length of the CDR3 is 16 residues. CDR3 amino acids: CASSLAQVLAYNEQFF. The CDR3 DNA reads TGTGCCAGCAGTTTAGCTCAGGTATTGGCCTACAATGAGCAGTTCTTC.

The V and J genes are TRBV28 and TRBJ1-6; 7 bases are shared with TRBD1. The CDR3 length is 15 residues. CDR1 is MDHEN and CDR2 is SYDVKM in the germline V gene. The V gene end was trimmed by 8 bases and the J gene end by 8 bases; junction bases not matched to a gene: 12. This CDR3 is CASRPPEGAYSPLHF. The CDR3 nucleotides are TGTGCCAGCCGCCCCCCGGAGGGGGCTTATTCACCCCTCCACTTT.

The table lists this clonotype with many counts. V usage is TRBV7-9 and J usage is TRBJ1-2; 7 bases match TRBD1. V lost 1 base and J lost 8; bases outside the gene matches: 7. There are 14 residues in the CDR3. CDR1 and CDR2 from the germline V gene are SEHNR and FQNEAQ (reference sequence). The CDR3 region is CASSLGQGSGGYTF. In DNA, the CDR3 is TGTGCCAGCAGCTTAGGACAGGGAAGTGGAGGCTACACCTTC.

This clonotype showed up many times. This rearrangement joins TRBV24-1 to TRBJ1-2; no definite D call. The CDR3 runs to 14 residues. V was shortened by 2 bases and J by 7 bases, with 13 bases between the two germline ends. Germline CDR1 is KGHDR and CDR2 is SFDVKD. CDR3 sequence reads: CATSDSWEGGGYTF. The CDR3 DNA sequence: TGTGCCACCAGTGATTCCTGGGAGGGCGGTGGCTACACCTTC.

V and J are TRBV10-3 and TRBJ2-6; D gene unclear. The CDR3 has 16 amino acids. Germline CDR1 reads ENHRY; CDR2 reads SYGVKD. V was trimmed by 2 bases and J by 0 bases, leaving 8 bases between them. This CDR3 is CAISEGTTSGANVLTF. The CDR3 DNA reads TGTGCCATCAGTGAGGGAACGACCTCTGGGGCCAACGTCCTGACTTTC.

This clonotype was seen more than once but under ten times. The rearrangement joins TRBV19 to TRBJ2-7; D may match TRBD1 or TRBD2 (5 bases each). Trimming pared 5 bases from V and 2 bases from J, leaving 16 bases between. CDR3 length equals 15 residues. Germline CDR1 LNHDA, CDR2 SQIVND (reference sequence). The CDR3 spells CASSPPGTHAYEQYF. CDR3 sequence (DNA): TGTGCCAGTAGTCCCCCCGGGACGCACGCCTACGAGCAGTACTTC.

This clonotype appeared a few times. The chain has TRBV19 and TRBJ1-5; TRBD1 aligns across 8 bases. The CDR3 sequence is 15 residues long. Germline V gives CDR1 LNHDA, CDR2 SQIVND (reference sequence). With 3 bases clipped from V and 10 bases from J, the junction kept 11 bases outside the gene matches. The CDR3 protein is CASSIQGQGRRPQHF. The DNA of the CDR3 is TGTGCCAGTAGTATTCAAGGACAGGGAAGGCGACCCCAGCATTTT.

This clonotype appeared many times. J is TRBJ2-5 and V is TRBV29-1, with a tentative D call TRBD1 (6 bases). CDR1 is SQVTM, CDR2 ANQGSEA, per germline. CDR3 size: 14 residues. V was shortened by 8 bases and J by 2 bases, with 18 bases between the two germline ends. This CDR3 reads CSSTGSFGQETQYF. In nucleotides, the CDR3 is TGCAGCTCCACAGGGTCTTTCGGACAAGAGACCCAGTACTTC.

This clonotype was picked up many times. The chain combines TRBV7-9 with TRBJ2-7; D might be TRBD2 (5 bases). The CDR3 totals 13 residues. CDR1 SEHNR and CDR2 FQNEAQ come from the germline V gene (reference sequence). With 3 bases removed from V and 5 bases from J, the gap between germline ends came to 11 bases. CDR3 sequence (DNA): TGTGCCAGCAGCTTGGACTCCGCCGACGAGCAGTACTTC. This sequence encodes CASSLDSADEQYF.

The V call is TRBV6-4, the J call TRBJ1-2; D ambiguous. The CDR3 loop spans 11 amino acids. Between the trimmed V and J ends, which lost 4 bases and 7 bases, there was a span of 7 bases. CDR1 and CDR2 (germline): MRHNA, SNTAGT. CDR3 bases: TGTGCCAGCAGTGGGAACCTTGGCTACACCTTC. Its protein product is CASSGNLGYTF.

This clonotype was seen more than once but under ten times. This chain links TRBV4-2 with TRBJ2-4; 8 bases are a match to TRBD2. Germline loops: CDR1 LGHNA, CDR2 YNFKEQ. After removal of 0 bases from V and 0 bases from J, the junction contained 10 bases not matched to a gene. The CDR3 runs to 19 residues. This CDR3 is CASSQERVGLALAKNIQYF. CDR3 coding DNA: TGTGCCAGCAGCCAAGAGCGGGTCGGACTAGCCCTAGCCAAAAACATTCAGTACTTC.

This clonotype came up many times. CDR3 in DNA: TGTGCCAGCAGTAAGCCAGATTCGAACACCGGGGAGCTGTTTTTT. This sequence encodes CASSKPDSNTGELFF. The V and J genes are TRBV12-3 or TRBV12-4 and TRBJ2-2; the D is unclear. V was pared by 5 bases and J by 0 bases, with 10 bases between. The CDR3 is 15 amino acids.

A few counts support this clonotype. The chain employs TRBV5-1 and TRBJ2-6; 8 nucleotides match TRBD1. CDR1 is SGHRS, CDR2 YFSETQ, per germline. This CDR3 is built from 13 residues. The V segment lost 4 bases and the J segment 12 bases; nucleotides outside the gene matches: 6. CDR3 amino acids: CASSADRVSVLTF. The CDR3 region has the DNA TGCGCCAGCAGCGCGGACAGGGTCAGCGTCCTGACTTTC.

This clonotype was counted a few times. V is TRBV20-1 and J is TRBJ1-1; no clear D gene. V was trimmed by 5 bases and J by 1 base, leaving 11 bases between them. The V gene's germline CDR1 is DFQATT and CDR2 SNEGSKA (reference sequence). CDR3 size: 13 residues. This CDR3 reads CSAPVKANTEAFF. Written as DNA, the CDR3 is TGCAGTGCTCCCGTGAAGGCGAACACTGAAGCTTTCTTT.

The chain recombines TRBV20-1 with TRBJ2-1; D is ambiguous. V dropped 3 bases and J dropped 8 bases, with 8 bases sitting between them. This CDR3 spans 11 amino acids. Germline V gene data show CDR1 as DFQATT and CDR2 as SNEGSKA (reference sequence). In DNA, the CDR3 is TGCAGTGCTAGCCGTATGGATGAGCAGTTCTTC. This codes for CSASRMDEQFF.

V gene TRBV14 combines with J gene TRBJ1-1; tentatively, D is TRBD1 (5 bases). Per germline, CDR1 SGHDN and CDR2 FVKESK. The CDR3 is 16 residues long. V gave up 1 base and J gave up 0 bases, with 12 bases separating them. The CDR3 DNA follows: TGTGCCAGCAGCCAAGGGGGCCCTATTATGAACACTGAAGCTTTCTTT. It yields the protein CASSQGGPIMNTEAFF. The whole variable domain, remainder taken from reference TRBV14 and TRBJ1-1, is EAGVTQFPSHSVIEKGQTVTLRCDPISGHDNLYWYRRVMGKEIKFLLHFVKESKQDESGMPNNRFLAERTGGTYSTLKVQPAELEDSGVYFCASSQGGPIMNTEAFFGQGTRLTVV.

In its sample, this clonotype was seen a few times. The CDR3 is CASSPRDRVGYEQYF. Written as DNA, the CDR3 is TGTGCCAGCAGCCCCCGGGACAGGGTTGGATACGAGCAGTACTTC. The chain uses TRBV11-2 and TRBJ2-7, with 9 positions matching TRBD1. Trimming took 5 bases from V and 4 from J; bases not matched to a gene: 9. CDR1 and CDR2 from the germline V gene are SGHAT and FQNNGV. The CDR3 runs 15 residues.

The sample holds many counts of this clonotype. The genes are TRBV2 and TRBJ1-5, with TRBD1 identical over 7 bases. J gave up 0 bases and V 5 bases, and 7 bases lay outside the gene matches. Germline-derived CDR1 and CDR2 are SNHLY and FYNNEI. The CDR3 consists of 16 residues. The CDR3 nucleotides are TGTGCCAGCAGTCCCCAGGGGGAACATAGCAATCAGCCCCAGCATTTT. This gives the protein CASSPQGEHSNQPQHF. Filled out from reference TRBV2 and TRBJ1-5, the complete variable domain reads EPEVTQTPSHQVTQMGQEVILRCVPISNHLYFYWYRQILGQKVEFLVSFYNNEISEKSEIFDDQFSVERPDGSNFTLKIRSTKLEDSAMYFCASSPQGEHSNQPQHFGDGTRLSIL.

CDR3 residues: CSAARTASNQPQHF. The CDR3, as DNA: TGCAGTGCGGCTAGGACAGCTAGCAATCAGCCCCAGCATTTT. J is TRBJ1-5 and V is TRBV20-1; the D gene is possibly TRBD1 (6 bases). V lost 6 bases and J 0 bases, leaving 12 bases between the germline ends. CDR3 length equals 14 residues. Germline lookup yields CDR1 DFQATT and CDR2 SNEGSKA (reference sequence).

This clonotype has ten or more counts. This chain joins TRBV5-5 and TRBJ1-4; D not certain. Trimming pared 0 bases from V and 8 bases from J, leaving 8 bases between. The CDR3 consists of 13 residues. From germline, CDR1 is SGHKS and CDR2 YYEKEE (reference sequence). CDR3 coding DNA: TGTGCCAGCAGCTTGGGACTTGGGGAAAAACTGTTTTTT. Protein product: CASSLGLGEKLFF.

This clonotype was observed many times. The V and J genes are TRBV28 and TRBJ2-7, with 11 bases lining up with TRBD2. The V segment lost 5 bases and the J segment 2 bases; nucleotides outside the gene matches: 5. CDR3 size: 15 residues. Germline V CDR1 and CDR2: MDHEN, SYDVKM. The CDR3 coding sequence is TGTGCCAGCAGTGTAATAGCGGGAGGGACCTACGAGCAGTACTTC. It codes for CASSVIAGGTYEQYF.

This clonotype was detected many times. The V call is TRBV28, the J call TRBJ2-7; D uncertain. The CDR3 runs to 14 residues. V was trimmed by 5 bases and J by 3 bases, leaving 14 bases between them. CDR1 MDHEN and CDR2 SYDVKM come from the germline V gene. CDR3 nucleotides: TGTGCCAGCAGTCGGATTCTCGCCTACTACGAGCAGTACTTC. This encodes CASSRILAYYEQYF.

Turning to this clonotype: A much larger clone sits a single nucleotide away, making a read error possible. The chain combines TRBV13 with TRBJ2-2; 9 bases are a match to TRBD2. The germline V gene encodes CDR1 PRHDT and CDR2 FYEKMQ (reference sequence). The CDR3 consists of 16 residues. The CDR3 here is CASSFGAGGNTGELVF. DNA of the CDR3: TGTGCCAGCAGCTTCGGGGCGGGAGGGAACACCGGGGAGCTGGTTTTT.

This clonotype was counted a few times. The chain couples TRBV7-6 to TRBJ2-7, with D perhaps matching TRBD2 (6 bases). Per germline, CDR1 SGHVS and CDR2 FNYEAQ. V lost 4 bases, J lost 0 bases, and 19 bases lay in between. The CDR3 consists of 17 residues. For the CDR3, the DNA is TGTGCCAGCAGCTCCTCGCCCCGGGGGACGAGCTCCTACGAGCAGTACTTC. Protein: CASSSSPRGTSSYEQYF. Full variable domain (remainder filled in from reference TRBV7-6 and TRBJ2-7): GAGVSQSPRYKVTKRGQDVALRCDPISGHVSLYWYRQALGQGPEFLTYFNYEAQQDKSGLPNDRFSAERPEGSISTLTIQRTEQRDSAMYRCASSSSPRGTSSYEQYFGPGTRLTVT.